This T cell receptor beta chain came from a study of blood T cell repertoires in COVID-19. The V end was cut by 6 bases, the J end by 4 bases, with 18 bases between. The CDR3 has 15 amino acids. Germline values: CDR1 SGHAT, CDR2 FQNNGV. Clones were read by immunoSEQ multiplex PCR, and TCRdb kept only the in-frame ones, dropping some. The data contain 230,000 or so clones, around 89% of them singletons. Participant ages covered roughly 18 to 89 years across about two dozen US areas. Clinical history reported by participants formed the basis on which cohorts were assigned. Recovered status in Cohort 3 required two negative PCRs, clearance, or symptom resolution.

V and J are TRBV11-2 and TRBJ1-2; D uncertain. Sequenced material: PBMCs or T cells enriched from blood (not recorded which). The sequence derives from a woman aged 25 to 45 who had recovered from COVID-19. The CDR3: CASSSYSGRGYGYTF. The CDR3 nucleotides are TGTGCCAGCAGTTCCTACTCCGGACGGGGCTATGGCTACACCTTC.